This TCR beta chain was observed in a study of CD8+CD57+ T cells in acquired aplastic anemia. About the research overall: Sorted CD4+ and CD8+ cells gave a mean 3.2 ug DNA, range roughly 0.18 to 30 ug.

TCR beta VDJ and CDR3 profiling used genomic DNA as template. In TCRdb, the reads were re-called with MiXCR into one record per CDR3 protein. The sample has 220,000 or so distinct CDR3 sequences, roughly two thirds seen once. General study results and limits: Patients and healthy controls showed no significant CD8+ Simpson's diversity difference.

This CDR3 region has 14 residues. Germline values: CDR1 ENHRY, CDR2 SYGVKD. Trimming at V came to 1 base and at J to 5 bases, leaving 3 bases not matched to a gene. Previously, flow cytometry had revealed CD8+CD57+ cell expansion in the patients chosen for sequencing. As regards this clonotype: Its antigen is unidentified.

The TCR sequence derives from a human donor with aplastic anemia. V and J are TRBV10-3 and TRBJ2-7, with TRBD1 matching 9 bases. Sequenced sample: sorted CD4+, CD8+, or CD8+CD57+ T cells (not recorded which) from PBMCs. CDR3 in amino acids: CAISEWTGDNEQYF. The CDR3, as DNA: TGTGCCATCAGTGAGTGGACAGGGGATAACGAGCAGTACTTC.